The text below deals with one T cell receptor beta chain. Antigen specificity is unknown. Measured with immunoSEQ multiplex PCR; TCRdb has only the in-frame clones, and not every one. The sample has about 93,000 clones, about nine tenths seen once; the top ten hold over 2%. The data belong to a study of PD-1 blockade in classical Hodgkin lymphoma. Broader study findings: Baseline TCR diversity was reportedly lower in newly diagnosed patients than healthy donors. Prior therapy or disease activity may underlie the repertoire differences, whose causes remain undefined. By C4D1 there was a significant rise in CD4+ TCR diversity but not in CD8+ TCR diversity.

Every one of the patients relapsed after autologous stem cell transplantation (brentuximab vedotin exposure was variable). CDR1 is ENHRY, CDR2 SYGVKD, per germline. V lost 5 bases and J 4 bases, leaving 12 bases between the germline ends. The CDR3 covers 14 residues. The J gene is TRBJ2-1, the V gene TRBV10-3; D might be TRBD1 (6 bases). The receptor was derived from a human donor with classical Hodgkin lymphoma. Material: peripheral blood mononuclear cells (PBMCs), obtained before the second cycle of nivolumab. CDR3 region: CAISTGTRYNEQFF. DNA for the CDR3: TGTGCCATCAGTACAGGGACGCGGTACAATGAGCAGTTCTTC.